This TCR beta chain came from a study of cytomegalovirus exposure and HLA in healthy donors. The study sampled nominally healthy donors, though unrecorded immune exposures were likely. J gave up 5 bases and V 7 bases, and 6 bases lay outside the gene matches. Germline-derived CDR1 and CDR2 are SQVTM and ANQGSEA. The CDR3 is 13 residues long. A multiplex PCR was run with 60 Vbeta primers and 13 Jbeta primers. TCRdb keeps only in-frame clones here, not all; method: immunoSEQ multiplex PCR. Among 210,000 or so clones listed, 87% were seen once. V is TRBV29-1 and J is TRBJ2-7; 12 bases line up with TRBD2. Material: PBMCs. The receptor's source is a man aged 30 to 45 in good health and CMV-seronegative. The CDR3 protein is CSARRLAGDEQYF. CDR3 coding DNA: TGCAGCGCCCGACGACTAGCGGGAGACGAGCAGTACTTC.